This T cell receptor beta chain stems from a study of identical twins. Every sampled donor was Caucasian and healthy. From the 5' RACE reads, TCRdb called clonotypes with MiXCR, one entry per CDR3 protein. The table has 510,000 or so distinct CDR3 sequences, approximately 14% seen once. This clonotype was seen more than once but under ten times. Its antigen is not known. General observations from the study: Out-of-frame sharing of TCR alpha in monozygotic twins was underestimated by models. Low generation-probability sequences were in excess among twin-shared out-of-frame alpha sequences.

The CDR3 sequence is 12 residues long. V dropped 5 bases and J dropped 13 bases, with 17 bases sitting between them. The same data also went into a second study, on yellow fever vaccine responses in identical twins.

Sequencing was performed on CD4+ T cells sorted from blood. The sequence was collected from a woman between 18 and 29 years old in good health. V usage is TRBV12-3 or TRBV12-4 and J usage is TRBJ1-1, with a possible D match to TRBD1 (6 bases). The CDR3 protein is CASSRDNPSFFF. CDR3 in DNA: TGTGCCAGCAGTCGGGACAACCCTAGCTTTTTCTTT.